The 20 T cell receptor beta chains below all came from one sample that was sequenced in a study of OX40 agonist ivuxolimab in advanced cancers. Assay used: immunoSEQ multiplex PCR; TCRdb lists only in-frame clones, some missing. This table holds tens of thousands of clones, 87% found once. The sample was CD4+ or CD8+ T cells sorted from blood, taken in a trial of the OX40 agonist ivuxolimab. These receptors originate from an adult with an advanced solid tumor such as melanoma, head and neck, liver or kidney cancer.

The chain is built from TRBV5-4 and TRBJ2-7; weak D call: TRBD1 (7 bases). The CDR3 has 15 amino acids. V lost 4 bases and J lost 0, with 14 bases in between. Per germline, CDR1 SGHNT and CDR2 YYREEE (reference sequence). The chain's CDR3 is CASSTRDSISYEQYF. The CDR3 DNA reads TGTGCCAGCAGCACGCGGGACAGCATCTCCTACGAGCAGTACTTC.

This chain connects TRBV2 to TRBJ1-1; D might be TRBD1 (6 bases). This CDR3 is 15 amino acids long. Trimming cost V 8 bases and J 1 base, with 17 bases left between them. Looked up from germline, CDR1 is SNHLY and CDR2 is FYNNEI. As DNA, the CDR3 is TGTGCCAGCGGGGGGAAAGGGACAAGGAACACTGAAGCTTTCTTT. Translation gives CASGGKGTRNTEAFF.

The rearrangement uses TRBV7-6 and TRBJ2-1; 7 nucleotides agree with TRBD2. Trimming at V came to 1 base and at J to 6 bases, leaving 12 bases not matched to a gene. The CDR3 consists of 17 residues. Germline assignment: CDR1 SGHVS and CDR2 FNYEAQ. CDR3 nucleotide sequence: TGTGCCAGCAGCTTAGGGGGCTCGGGCGGGAGAGGCAATGAGCAGTTCTTC. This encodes CASSLGGSGGRGNEQFF.

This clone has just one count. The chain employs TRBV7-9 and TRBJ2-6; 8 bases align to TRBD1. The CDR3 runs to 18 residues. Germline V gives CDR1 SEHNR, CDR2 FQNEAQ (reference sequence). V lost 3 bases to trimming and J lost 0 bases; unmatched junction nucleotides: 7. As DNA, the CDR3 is TGTGCCAGCAGCTTTCGGACAGGGCGATCCTCTGGGGCCAACGTCCTGACTTTC. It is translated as CASSFRTGRSSGANVLTF. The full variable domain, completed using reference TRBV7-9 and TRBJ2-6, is DTGVSQNPRHKITKRGQNVTFRCDPISEHNRLYWYRQTLGQGPEFLTYFQNEAQLEKSRLLSDRFSAERPKGSFSTLEIQRTEQGDSAMYLCASSFRTGRSSGANVLTFGAGSRLTVL.

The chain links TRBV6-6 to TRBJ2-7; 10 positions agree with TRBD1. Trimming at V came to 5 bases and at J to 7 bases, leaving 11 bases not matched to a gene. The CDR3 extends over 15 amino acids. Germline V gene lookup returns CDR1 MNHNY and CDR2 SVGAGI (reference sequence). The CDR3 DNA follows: TGTGCCAGCAGTCAGATGACAGGGGGCGCGGGTGAGCAGTACTTC. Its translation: CASSQMTGGAGEQYF.

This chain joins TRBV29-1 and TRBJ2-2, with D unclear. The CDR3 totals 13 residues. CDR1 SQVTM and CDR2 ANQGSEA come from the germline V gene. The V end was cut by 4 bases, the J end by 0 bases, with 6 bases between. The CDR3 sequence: CSVVRANTGELFF. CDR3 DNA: TGCAGCGTTGTGAGAGCGAACACCGGGGAGCTGTTTTTT.

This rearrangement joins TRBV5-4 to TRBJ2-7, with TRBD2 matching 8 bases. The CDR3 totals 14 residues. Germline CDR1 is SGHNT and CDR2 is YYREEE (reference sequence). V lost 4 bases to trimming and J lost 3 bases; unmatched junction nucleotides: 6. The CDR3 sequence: CASSTSGSYYEQYF. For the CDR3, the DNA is TGTGCCAGCAGCACAAGCGGGAGTTACTACGAGCAGTACTTC.

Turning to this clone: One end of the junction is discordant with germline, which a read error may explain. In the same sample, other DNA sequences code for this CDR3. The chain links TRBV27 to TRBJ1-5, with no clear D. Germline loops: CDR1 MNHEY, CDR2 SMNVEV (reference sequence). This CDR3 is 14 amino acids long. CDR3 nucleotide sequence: TGCGCCAGCAGTTTAATGGGTTATGGACAGCCCCAGCATTTT. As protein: CASSLMGYGQPQHF.

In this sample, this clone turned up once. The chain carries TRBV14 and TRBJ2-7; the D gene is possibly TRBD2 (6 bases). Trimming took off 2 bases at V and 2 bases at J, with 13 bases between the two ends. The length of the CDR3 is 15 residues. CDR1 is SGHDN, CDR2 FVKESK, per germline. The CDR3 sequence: CASSQTGSSTYEQYF. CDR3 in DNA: TGTGCCAGCAGCCAAACCGGGAGTTCAACCTACGAGCAGTACTTC.

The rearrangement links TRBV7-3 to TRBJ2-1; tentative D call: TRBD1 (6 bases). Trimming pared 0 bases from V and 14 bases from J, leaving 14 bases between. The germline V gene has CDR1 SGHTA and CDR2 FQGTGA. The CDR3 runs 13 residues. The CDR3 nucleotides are TGTGCCAGCAGCTTAACGTCAGGACAGAAGAAGTTCTTC. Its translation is CASSLTSGQKKFF.

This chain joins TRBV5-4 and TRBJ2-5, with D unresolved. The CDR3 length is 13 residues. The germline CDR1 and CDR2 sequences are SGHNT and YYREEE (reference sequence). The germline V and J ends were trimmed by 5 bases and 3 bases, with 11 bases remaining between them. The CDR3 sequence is CASSLRGKETQYF. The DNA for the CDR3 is TGTGCCAGCAGTCTGCGAGGAAAAGAGACCCAGTACTTC.

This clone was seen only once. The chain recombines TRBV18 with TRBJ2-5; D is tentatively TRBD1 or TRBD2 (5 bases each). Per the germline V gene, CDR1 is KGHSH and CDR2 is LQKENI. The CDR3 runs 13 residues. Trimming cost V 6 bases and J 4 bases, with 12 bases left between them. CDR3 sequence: CASSPGQGETQYF. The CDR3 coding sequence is TGTGCCAGCTCCCCGGGGCAGGGAGAGACCCAGTACTTC. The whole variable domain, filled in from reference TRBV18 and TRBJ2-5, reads NAGVMQNPRHLVRRRGQEARLRCSPMKGHSHVYWYRQLPEEGLKFMVYLQKENIIDESGMPKERFSAEFPKEGPSILRIQQVVRGDSAAYFCASSPGQGETQYFGPGTRLLVL.

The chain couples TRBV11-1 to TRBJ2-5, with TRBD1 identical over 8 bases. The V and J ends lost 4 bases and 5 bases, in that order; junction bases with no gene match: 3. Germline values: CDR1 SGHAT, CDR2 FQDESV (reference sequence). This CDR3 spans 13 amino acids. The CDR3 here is CASSSDREETQYF. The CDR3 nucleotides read TGTGCCAGCAGCTCGGACAGGGAGGAGACCCAGTACTTC. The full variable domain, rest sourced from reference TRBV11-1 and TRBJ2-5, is EAEVAQSPRYKITEKSQAVAFWCDPISGHATLYWYRQILGQGPELLVQFQDESVVDDSQLPKDRFSAERLKGVDSTLKIQPAELGDSAMYLCASSSDREETQYFGPGTRLLVL.

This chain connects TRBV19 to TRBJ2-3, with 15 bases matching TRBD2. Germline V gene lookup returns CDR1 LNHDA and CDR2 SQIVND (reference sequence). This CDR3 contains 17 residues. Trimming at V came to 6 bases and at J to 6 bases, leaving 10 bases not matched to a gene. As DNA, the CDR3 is TGTGCCAGTAGCGGGACTAGCGGGAGGATTGTGGGGGATACGCAGTATTTT. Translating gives CASSGTSGRIVGDTQYF.

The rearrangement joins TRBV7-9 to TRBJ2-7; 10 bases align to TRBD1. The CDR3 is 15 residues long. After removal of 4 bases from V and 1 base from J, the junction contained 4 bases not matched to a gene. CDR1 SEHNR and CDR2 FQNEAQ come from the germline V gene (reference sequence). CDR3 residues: CASSSGDRGSYEQYF. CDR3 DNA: TGTGCCAGCAGCTCGGGGGACAGGGGTTCCTACGAGCAGTACTTC.

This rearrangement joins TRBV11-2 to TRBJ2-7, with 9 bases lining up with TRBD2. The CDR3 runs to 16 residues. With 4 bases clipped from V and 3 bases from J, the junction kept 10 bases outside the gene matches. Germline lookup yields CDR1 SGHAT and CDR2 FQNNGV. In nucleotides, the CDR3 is TGTGCCAGCAGCTCCACCCGACTAGCGGCACTCTACGAGCAGTACTTC. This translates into CASSSTRLAALYEQYF.

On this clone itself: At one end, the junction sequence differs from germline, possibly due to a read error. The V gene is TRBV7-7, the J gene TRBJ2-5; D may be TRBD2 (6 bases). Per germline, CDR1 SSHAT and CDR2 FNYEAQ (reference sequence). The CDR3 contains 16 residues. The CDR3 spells CASSPKIRTIGETQYF. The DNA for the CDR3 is TGTGCTAGCAGCCCAAAAATCAGGACTATAGGAGAGACCCAGTACTTC.

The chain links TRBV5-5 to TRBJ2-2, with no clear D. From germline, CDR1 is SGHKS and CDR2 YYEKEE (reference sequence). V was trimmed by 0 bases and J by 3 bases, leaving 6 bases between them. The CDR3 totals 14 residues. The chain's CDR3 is CASSLDGYTGELFF. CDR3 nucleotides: TGTGCCAGCAGCTTGGATGGGTACACCGGGGAGCTGTTTTTT.

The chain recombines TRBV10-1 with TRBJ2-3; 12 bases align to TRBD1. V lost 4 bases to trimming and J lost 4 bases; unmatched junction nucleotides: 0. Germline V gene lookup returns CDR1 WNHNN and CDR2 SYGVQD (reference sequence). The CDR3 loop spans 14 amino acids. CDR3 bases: TGCGCCAGCAGTGGGGACAGGGGGCCAGATACGCAGTATTTT. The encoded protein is CASSGDRGPDTQYF.

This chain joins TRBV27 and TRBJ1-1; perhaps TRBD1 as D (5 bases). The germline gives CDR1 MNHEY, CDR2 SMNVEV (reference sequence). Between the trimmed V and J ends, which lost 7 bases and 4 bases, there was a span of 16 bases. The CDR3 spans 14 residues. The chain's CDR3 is CASTPFPGGTEAFF. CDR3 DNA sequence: TGTGCCAGCACCCCATTCCCCGGGGGCACTGAAGCTTTCTTT.